This TCR beta chain emerged from a study of CD8 T cells in ankylosing spondylitis. General study findings and limits: Made up of about eight highly homologous variants, a TCR beta motif appeared characteristic of ankylosing spondylitis blood.

In regard to this clonotype: Its matching antigen is unknown.

Making the TCR beta libraries involved quantitative 5'-RACE with molecular barcodes. MiXCR, applied by TCRdb to the 5' RACE reads, yields one record per CDR3 protein. The sample holds 750,000 to 850,000 distinct CDR3 sequences, 12% seen once. The TCR sequence derives from a male donor with ankylosing spondylitis. The specimen was blood, either unsorted or a sorted T cell fraction (not recorded which).

This CDR3 is CASSLGLGPYNEQFF. The CDR3 nucleotides read TGTGCCAGCAGCTTAGGACTGGGTCCCTACAATGAGCAGTTCTTC. V usage is TRBV7-8 and J usage is TRBJ2-1; D is unresolved. The CDR3 has 15 residues. In germline, CDR1 is SGHVS, CDR2 FQNEAQ. With 1 base removed from V and 2 bases from J, the gap between germline ends came to 9 bases.